The 29 T cell receptor beta chains below all came from one sample that was sequenced in a study of memory CD4+ T cells and cytomegalovirus serostatus. Single viable CD3+CD4+CD8-CD45RO+ cells were sorted as the memory CD4+ T cells. Sequencing used immunoSEQ multiplex PCR; TCRdb keeps in-frame clones, though not all of them. The sample lists about 47,000 clones, approximately 81% occurring once. Sequencing used memory CD4+ T cells from blood. These receptor sequences come from an adult in good health and CMV-seropositive.

This clone was observed a handful of times. The V call is TRBV18, the J call TRBJ2-1; D is unclear. The germline V gene encodes CDR1 KGHSH and CDR2 LQKENI. Trimming left V 3 bases short and J 5 bases short, with 8 bases between. The CDR3 spans 13 residues. CDR3 protein: CASSPELNNEQFF. The CDR3 region has the DNA TGTGCCAGCTCACCGGAGCTCAACAATGAGCAGTTCTTC.

The chain's CDR3 is CAISEASGGWNEQFF. The CDR3 region has the DNA TGTGCCATCAGTGAGGCCAGCGGGGGGTGGAATGAGCAGTTCTTC. The chain joins TRBV10-3 to TRBJ2-1; TRBD2 agrees at 9 bases. Unmatched junction bases numbered 6, after V lost 2 bases and J lost 7 bases. The CDR3 is 15 residues long. The germline gives CDR1 ENHRY, CDR2 SYGVKD.

In this sample, this clone turned up a few times. The chain couples TRBV12-5 to TRBJ1-1; D possibly corresponds to TRBD1 (5 bases). The CDR3 consists of 16 residues. Germline CDR1 reads LGHNT; CDR2 reads FRNRAP. The V end was cut by 2 bases, the J end by 4 bases, with 17 bases between. The CDR3 DNA is TGTGCTAGTGGTTTGTCGGCCGGCGGGACTCCCACTGAAGCTTTCTTT. This encodes CASGLSAGGTPTEAFF.

J is TRBJ2-2 and V is TRBV28, with D unresolved. This CDR3 has 12 amino acids. V lost 5 bases to trimming and J lost 3 bases, with 4 bases between them. The germline V gene has CDR1 MDHEN and CDR2 SYDVKM. In nucleotides, the CDR3 is TGTGCCAGCAGTAGCGACACCGGGGAGCTGTTTTTT. It codes for CASSSDTGELFF. Full variable domain (missing parts from reference TRBV28 and TRBJ2-2): DVKVTQSSRYLVKRTGEKVFLECVQDMDHENMFWYRQDPGLGLRLIYFSYDVKMKEKGDIPEGYSVSREKKERFSLILESASTNQTSMYLCASSSDTGELFFGEGSRLTVL.

This chain joins TRBV7-2 and TRBJ2-5; TRBD2 might be the D (7 bases). CDR3 size: 16 residues. V dropped 2 bases and J dropped 7 bases, with 20 bases sitting between them. In germline, CDR1 is SGHTA, CDR2 FQGNSA. As DNA, the CDR3 is TGTGCCAGCAGCTTATCCAGGGGCGGGGGCCCCGGGACCCAGTACTTC. Translating it yields CASSLSRGGGPGTQYF.

The chain uses TRBV9 and TRBJ1-2; D may be TRBD1 (6 bases). This CDR3 spans 15 amino acids. V lost 3 bases, J lost 0 bases, and 12 bases lay in between. The germline gives CDR1 SGDLS, CDR2 YYNGEE. For the CDR3, the DNA is TGTGCCAGCAGCGCCACAGGGATCTCTAACTATGGCTACACCTTC. Translating it yields CASSATGISNYGYTF.

The CDR3 sequence is CASSPGTAREEAFF. The CDR3 DNA is TGTGCCAGCAGTCCAGGGACAGCCCGGGAAGAAGCTTTCTTT. This chain joins TRBV2 and TRBJ1-1; TRBD1 aligns across 7 bases. Per germline, CDR1 SNHLY and CDR2 FYNNEI. The CDR3 sequence is 14 residues long. The J segment lost 8 bases and the V segment lost 5 bases, leaving 11 bases of the junction unmatched.

The chain joins TRBV27 to TRBJ1-4; TRBD1 agrees at 9 bases. CDR3 length: 15 amino acids. The V gene end was trimmed by 5 bases and the J gene end by 10 bases; junction bases not matched to a gene: 11. Germline CDR1 is MNHEY and CDR2 is SMNVEV (reference sequence). The CDR3 DNA sequence: TGTGCCAGCAGTCTCTCCCCGGGACAGGGTGCAAAACTGTTTTTT. It codes for CASSLSPGQGAKLFF.

In its sample, this clone was seen a few times. The chain couples TRBV4-2 to TRBJ1-5; no clear D. V gave up 4 bases and J gave up 3 bases, with 16 bases separating them. Germline V gene data show CDR1 as LGHNA and CDR2 as YNFKEQ. The length of the CDR3 is 16 residues. This CDR3 reads CASSPSREGPNQPQHF. The CDR3 DNA follows: TGTGCCAGCAGCCCCTCAAGGGAGGGTCCCAATCAGCCCCAGCATTTT.

This chain links TRBV7-2 with TRBJ2-5, with TRBD1 identical over 8 bases. From germline, CDR1 is SGHTA and CDR2 FQGNSA. CDR3 size: 15 residues. The V and J ends lost 4 bases and 5 bases, in that order; junction bases with no gene match: 9. The CDR3 spells CASSYRSDREETQYF. The CDR3 DNA is TGTGCCAGCAGCTATCGCTCGGACAGGGAGGAGACCCAGTACTTC.

Regarding this clone: The sample has other DNA sequences that encode this CDR3 too. CDR3 loop: CASSLDRNTEAFF. DNA for the CDR3: TGTGCCAGCAGCTTGGACAGAAACACTGAAGCTTTCTTT. This sequence joins TRBV5-4 and TRBJ1-1; D remains ambiguous. The germline V gene encodes CDR1 SGHNT and CDR2 YYREEE (reference sequence). CDR3 size: 13 residues. V was trimmed by 0 bases and J by 2 bases, leaving 5 bases between them.

The chain joins TRBV7-2 to TRBJ1-1, with D unclear. Per germline, CDR1 SGHTA and CDR2 FQGNSA. This CDR3 has 14 residues. With 2 bases removed from V and 6 bases from J, the gap between germline ends came to 13 bases. The CDR3 region is CASSLPSVVAEAFF. The DNA of the CDR3 is TGTGCCAGCAGCTTACCGTCGGTAGTAGCTGAAGCTTTCTTT.

The sample holds one count of this clone. The chain links TRBV5-1 to TRBJ2-7; D uncertain. This CDR3 is built from 13 residues. Trimming removed 0 bases at V and 2 bases at J, with 6 bases between. Germline V gene lookup returns CDR1 SGHRS and CDR2 YFSETQ. The CDR3 loop reads CASSLEAAYEQYF. The CDR3 coding sequence is TGCGCCAGCAGCTTGGAGGCAGCCTACGAGCAGTACTTC.

The rearrangement links TRBV5-4 to TRBJ2-2; D gene uncertain. CDR1 and CDR2 from the germline V gene are SGHNT and YYREEE (reference sequence). The length of the CDR3 is 15 residues. The V end was cut by 0 bases, the J end by 3 bases, with 9 bases between. CDR3 in amino acids: CASSLVGRYTGELFF. DNA of the CDR3: TGTGCCAGCAGCTTGGTGGGCAGATACACCGGGGAGCTGTTTTTT.

This chain links TRBV18 with TRBJ2-1, with D perhaps TRBD1 or TRBD2 (5 bases each). Germline V lookup: CDR1 KGHSH, CDR2 LQKENI. V was shortened by 0 bases and J by 2 bases, with 11 bases between the two germline ends. The CDR3 runs to 16 residues. CDR3 protein: CASSPPGRDPYNEQFF. In DNA, the CDR3 is TGTGCCAGCTCACCACCGGGACGGGACCCCTACAATGAGCAGTTCTTC.

The chain is built from TRBV5-1 and TRBJ2-7; the match to TRBD2 covers 7 bases. In germline, CDR1 is SGHRS, CDR2 YFSETQ. The CDR3 sequence is 15 residues long. V was pared by 1 base and J by 3 bases, with 7 bases of the junction left unmatched. CDR3 amino acids: CASSLSAGVVYEQYF. The CDR3 bases are TGCGCCAGCAGCTTGAGTGCGGGGGTGGTCTACGAGCAGTACTTC. The complete variable domain, with remaining parts taken from reference TRBV5-1 and TRBJ2-7, reads KAGVTQTPRYLIKTRGQQVTLSCSPISGHRSVSWYQQTPGQGLQFLFEYFSETQRNKGNFPGRFSGRQFSNSRSEMNVSTLELGDSALYLCASSLSAGVVYEQYFGPGTRLTVT.

This chain joins TRBV5-1 and TRBJ2-2, with D possibly TRBD2 on 5 matching bases. V gave up 5 bases and J gave up 6 bases, with 17 bases separating them. The CDR3 contains 15 residues. The V gene's germline CDR1 is SGHRS and CDR2 YFSETQ. The CDR3: CASRPGYQRSGELFF. Written as DNA, the CDR3 is TGCGCCAGCAGACCGGGATATCAAAGATCCGGGGAGCTGTTTTTT.

The chain uses TRBV23-1 and TRBJ2-5; TRBD1 aligns across 11 bases. TRBV23-1 is an open reading frame whose function is uncertain. This CDR3 has 16 residues. Unmatched junction bases numbered 3, after V lost 2 bases and J lost 1 base. The CDR3 nucleotides read TGCGCCAGCAGTCAAGGGACAGGGGGAATCCAAGAGACCCAGTACTTC. It translates to CASSQGTGGIQETQYF.

The chain recombines TRBV4-2 with TRBJ2-2; tentatively, D is TRBD1 (5 bases). This CDR3 region has 17 residues. V was clipped by 2 bases and J by 0 bases, with 13 bases between them. The V gene's germline CDR1 is LGHNA and CDR2 YNFKEQ. The CDR3 DNA sequence: TGTGCCAGCAGCCAACTAATCCGGACACCGAACACCGGGGAGCTGTTTTTT. Amino acids: CASSQLIRTPNTGELFF.

This clone has only a few counts. This rearrangement joins TRBV29-1 to TRBJ2-7; 7 positions match TRBD2. CDR1 is SQVTM and CDR2 is ANQGSEA in the germline V gene. The CDR3 is 14 residues long. Unmatched junction bases numbered 14, after V lost 6 bases and J lost 6 bases. CDR3 region: CSVQIRRGGLEQYF. CDR3 in DNA: TGCAGCGTCCAAATTCGGAGGGGAGGGCTCGAGCAGTACTTC.

This chain connects TRBV7-2 to TRBJ2-6, with a tentative D call TRBD1 (5 bases). The CDR3 is 16 residues long. V was cut by 0 bases and J by 0 bases, with 6 bases left in between. Per the germline V gene, CDR1 is SGHTA and CDR2 is FQGNSA. CDR3 nucleotides: TGTGCCAGCAGCTTAGCGACAGACTCTGGGGCCAACGTCCTGACTTTC. Encoded protein: CASSLATDSGANVLTF.

The chain recombines TRBV5-1 with TRBJ1-3, with 7 bases that match TRBD1. The germline V gene encodes CDR1 SGHRS and CDR2 YFSETQ. J gave up 2 bases and V 4 bases, and 3 bases lay outside the gene matches. This CDR3 spans 14 amino acids. CDR3 nucleotide sequence: TGCGCCAGCAGCGCCGGACAGGCTGGAAACACCATATATTTT. Translated, it gives CASSAGQAGNTIYF.

The gene calls are TRBV2 and TRBJ1-4, with D unresolved. The CDR3 spans 14 residues. Between the trimmed V and J ends, which lost 7 bases and 5 bases, there was a span of 14 bases. Germline V lookup: CDR1 SNHLY, CDR2 FYNNEI. The CDR3 loop is CASIPPVPNEKLFF. CDR3 DNA: TGTGCCAGCATCCCCCCGGTTCCAAATGAAAAACTGTTTTTT. The variable domain in full, completed from reference TRBV2 and TRBJ1-4, reads EPEVTQTPSHQVTQMGQEVILRCVPISNHLYFYWYRQILGQKVEFLVSFYNNEISEKSEIFDDQFSVERPDGSNFTLKIRSTKLEDSAMYFCASIPPVPNEKLFFGSGTQLSVL.

V and J are TRBV28 and TRBJ1-6; tentatively, D is TRBD1 (5 bases). Trimming removed 8 bases from V and 3 bases from J, with 17 bases in between. The CDR3 has 16 amino acids. Germline CDR1 MDHEN, CDR2 SYDVKM. CDR3 coding DNA: TGTGCCAGCGCTGGGTATGACAGCAGCTATAATTCACCCCTCCACTTT. Translating gives CASAGYDSSYNSPLHF.

The chain combines TRBV4-3 with TRBJ1-4; 9 bases are shared with TRBD1. This CDR3 is built from 15 residues. Per germline, CDR1 LGHNA and CDR2 YSLEER. Unmatched junction bases numbered 7, after V lost 3 bases and J lost 8 bases. CDR3 DNA sequence: TGCGCCAGCAGCCAGGATCATGGGACAGGGGAAAAACTGTTTTTT. It specifies CASSQDHGTGEKLFF.

V usage is TRBV7-8 and J usage is TRBJ2-3, with D possibly being TRBD2 (7 bases). The V end lost 2 bases, the J end lost 1 base, and 13 bases lay between the germline ends. The CDR3 covers 16 residues. Germline V gene data show CDR1 as SGHVS and CDR2 as FQNEAQ. The CDR3 coding sequence is TGTGCCAGCAGCTTAAGGGGGAGCGGGGGCACAGATACGCAGTATTTT. Protein product: CASSLRGSGGTDTQYF.

The chain combines TRBV19 with TRBJ2-1, with TRBD2 identical over 10 bases. This CDR3 is 16 amino acids long. Germline loops: CDR1 LNHDA, CDR2 SQIVND (reference sequence). V trimming: 5 bases; J trimming: 6 bases; junction bases outside the gene matches: 10. CDR3 nucleotides: TGTGCCAGTAGTGGGAAGCGGGGGGGCCTAGGCAATGAGCAGTTCTTC. Protein product: CASSGKRGGLGNEQFF.

The CDR3 nucleotides read TGTGCCAGCAGTTCCGGGACAGGGGCTGAAGCTTTCTTT. This translates into CASSSGTGAEAFF. The chain recombines TRBV6-4 with TRBJ1-1; 10 bases align to TRBD1. CDR1 and CDR2 from the germline V gene are MRHNA and SNTAGT. The junction had 3 bases not matched to a gene; V was cut back by 5 bases and J by 6 bases. This CDR3 comprises 13 residues.

The chain links TRBV19 to TRBJ2-2; 7 positions agree with TRBD1. The germline V gene encodes CDR1 LNHDA and CDR2 SQIVND (reference sequence). V lost 5 bases, J lost 0 bases, and 6 bases stayed unmatched. The CDR3 runs to 16 residues. CDR3 in DNA: TGTGCCAGTAGTCCCAGACAGGGCTCGAACACCGGGGAGCTGTTTTTT. It codes for CASSPRQGSNTGELFF.